A selection of T cell receptor beta chains follows, all from one sample in a study of cytotoxic CD8 clonotypes in ibrutinib-treated CLL. Clones were sequenced by immunoSEQ multiplex PCR, and TCRdb holds only the in-frame ones, with some missing. In the table there are tens of thousands of clones, roughly 85% of which are singletons. The sample in question was PBMCs, obtained after 24 months of ibrutinib treatment. These receptors all come from a human donor with chronic lymphocytic leukemia. The CDR3 runs from the conserved cysteine through the conserved F or W. The D gene is left open where the match is weak. Size tells how often a clone was seen (once, few, many) or the class of an expanded clone, and some rows leave it out.

d_call j_call clone_size v_call cdr3_aa
TRBD2 TRBJ2-1 few TRBV7-2 CASSLAPGTSGRRQFF
TRBD2 TRBJ2-7 . TRBV6-5 CASSYDTSGSYEQYF
. TRBJ1-5 . TRBV4-2 CASSQDRSNQPQHF
. TRBJ2-2 . TRBV6-4 CASSEEYAGELFF
TRBD2 TRBJ2-3 . TRBV11-3 CASSLGLAMGDTQYF
. TRBJ2-1 . TRBV4-1 CASSQVTVLHAEQFF
. TRBJ1-5 few TRBV25-1 CASSEEGWHQPQHF
. TRBJ2-7 . TRBV30 CAWRIAAGEYF
. TRBJ1-2 . TRBV6-6 CASSYSGDAYGYTF
. TRBJ1-4 . TRBV6-5 CASSTGKPNEKLFF
TRBD1 TRBJ2-5 . TRBV19 CASIGQGETQYF
. TRBJ1-1 . TRBV5-6 CASSLNFEDEAFF
TRBD1 TRBJ1-1 . TRBV6-1 CASSAGQPNTEAFF
TRBD2 TRBJ2-1 . TRBV2 CAEGLAGDVDEQFF
. TRBJ1-1 . TRBV15 CATSRDLRIMNTEAFF
TRBD1 TRBJ1-4 . TRBV7-9 CASTPPGTGAGKLFF
. TRBJ2-3 . TRBV9 CASSVVAYTDTQYF
. TRBJ2-3 few TRBV15 CATSLARTDTQYF
TRBD2 TRBJ2-7 . TRBV19 CASSVGGRGNEQYF
TRBD2 TRBJ2-1 . TRBV5-1 CASRIAGGPVNEQFF
. TRBJ1-5 . TRBV6-6 CASRGGSQGLPQHF
TRBD2 TRBJ2-7 . TRBV5-1 CASSLTGTNVYEQYF
. TRBJ1-2 once TRBV28 CASSPPGLSNYGYTF
TRBD1 TRBJ1-2 few TRBV14 CASSPTGAHGYTF
TRBD2 TRBJ2-1 . TRBV14 CASSQGAAGRVNEQFF
TRBD1 TRBJ2-7 . TRBV29-1 CSVEDDRVGYEQYF
. TRBJ1-5 . TRBV28 CASSPAGYSNQPQHF
. TRBJ2-4 . TRBV28 CASSYTGTPAKNIQYF
TRBD1 TRBJ2-3 few TRBV28 CASSWTGSTDTQYF
. TRBJ2-3 . TRBV7-9 CASSRSSTDTQYF
. TRBJ2-1 . TRBV10-3 CAINPGPGRNEQFF
. TRBJ2-6 . TRBV9 CASSVAGAGSSGANVLTF